The sequence of this TCR beta chain was determined in a study of OX40 agonist ivuxolimab in advanced cancers. Study-level background: Subjects had a mean age of about 60 years, with a range of roughly 20 to 79; just over 80% were male. People who had prior anti-PD-1, anti-PD-L1 or anti-CTLA-4 therapy could take part, and roughly 40% had some. Study-wide points: In CD8+ T cells, expanded clones were on average more numerous than in CD4+.

Produced via immunoSEQ multiplex PCR; TCRdb's table is partial and in-frame only. The table shows approximately 51,000 clones, with roughly 80% occurring only once. This clone was seen only a few times. Its antigen is not identified. The investigators sampled blood at baseline, at cycle 4 day 1, and at cycle 7 day 1. The receptor was derived from an adult with an advanced solid tumor such as melanoma, head and neck, liver or kidney cancer. This sample comprised CD4+ or CD8+ T cells sorted from blood, obtained in a trial of the OX40 agonist ivuxolimab.

The CDR3 region is CASSSDRNTEAFF. The CDR3 DNA is TGTGCCAGCAGCTCTGACAGGAACACTGAAGCTTTCTTT. The chain uses TRBV7-3 and TRBJ1-1; possible D gene TRBD1, 5 bases. Germline CDR1 SGHTA, CDR2 FQGTGA. This CDR3 has 13 residues. V lost 4 bases to trimming and J lost 1 base, with 7 bases between them.